These 5 T cell receptor beta chains came from one sample sequenced in a study of shared clonotypes between healthy human individuals. TCRdb keeps only in-frame clones here, not all; method: immunoSEQ multiplex PCR. This sample has about 2,500,000 clones, with around nine tenths found just once. Sequencing used naive CD4+ T cells sorted from blood. Subset in this sample: CD45RA+ positively selected. The receptors shown here come from a man between 18 and 35 years old in good health.

This chain links TRBV6-5 with TRBJ1-1; the D gene is possibly TRBD1 (5 bases). From germline, CDR1 is MNHEY and CDR2 SVGAGI. This CDR3 contains 14 residues. Trimming took off 6 bases at V and 3 bases at J, with 14 bases between the two ends. The CDR3, as DNA: TGTGCCAGCAGAGCGGCAGGGTCCGACACTGAAGCTTTCTTT. It specifies CASRAAGSDTEAFF.

In DNA, the CDR3 is TGCGCCAGCAGCCAAGATCTAGCGCGGGGGGCACAAGAGACCCAGTACTTC. Its translation: CASSQDLARGAQETQYF. The genes are TRBV4-1 and TRBJ2-5; 8 nucleotides line up with TRBD2. Germline lookup yields CDR1 MGHRA and CDR2 YSYEKL. This CDR3 is 17 amino acids long. V was clipped by 0 bases and J by 2 bases; unmatched bases: 8.

The chain joins TRBV2 to TRBJ2-7, with 7 bases matching TRBD1. V shed 6 bases, J shed 3 bases, and the junction held 8 bases outside the gene matches. Germline V CDR1 and CDR2: SNHLY, FYNNEI. This CDR3 comprises 14 residues. CDR3 bases: TGTGCCAGCAGGGTTGACAGGGCGCTCTACGAGCAGTACTTC. This gives the protein CASRVDRALYEQYF.

The chain recombines TRBV9 with TRBJ2-5, with 13 bases matching TRBD2. The germline CDR1 and CDR2 sequences are SGDLS and YYNGEE. The CDR3 contains 17 residues. Trimming removed 4 bases from V and 5 bases from J; junction bases left unmatched: 11. The CDR3 DNA is TGTGCCAGCAGCCCCCGGACTAGCGGGAGCTTCGCGGAGACCCAGTACTTC. This sequence encodes CASSPRTSGSFAETQYF.

This rearrangement joins TRBV29-1 to TRBJ1-5; 8 nucleotides align to TRBD1. From germline, CDR1 is SQVTM and CDR2 ANQGSEA. This CDR3 is built from 13 residues. Trimming took 0 bases from V and 10 from J; bases not matched to a gene: 5. The CDR3 loop reads CSVEEDRGYPQHF. CDR3 coding DNA: TGCAGCGTTGAAGAAGACAGGGGTTATCCCCAGCATTTT.